Listed here are 11 T cell receptor beta chains from one sample, sequenced in a study of CD8 T cells in Susac syndrome. RNA was extracted with the RNeasy kit, and a quantity of about 0.5 to 1 ug was reverse transcribed using random hexamers. TCRdb processed the immunoSEQ multiplex PCR reads anew with MiXCR; each CDR3 protein has one entry. The sample lists about 210,000 distinct CDR3 sequences, 95% occurring once. Sequencing used CD4+ T cells from PBMCs. The receptors originated from a human donor with multiple sclerosis.

This sequence joins TRBV20-1 and TRBJ2-2; 8 bases are a match to TRBD2. The germline V gene encodes CDR1 DFQATT and CDR2 SNEGSKA (reference sequence). The junction had 7 bases not matched to a gene; V was cut back by 7 bases and J by 6 bases. The CDR3 loop spans 13 amino acids. This chain's CDR3 is CSVDSGAPGELFF. Written as DNA, the CDR3 is TGCAGTGTTGATAGCGGGGCTCCCGGGGAGCTGTTTTTT.

The chain recombines TRBV9 with TRBJ2-3; 15 bases fit TRBD2. V shed 7 bases and J 1 base; nucleotides not matched to a gene: 7. CDR3 length: 17 residues. CDR1 SGDLS and CDR2 YYNGEE come from the germline V gene. The CDR3 protein is CASSRTSGGAGTDTQYF. The CDR3 DNA reads as TGTGCCAGCTCTCGGACTAGCGGGGGGGCCGGCACAGATACGCAGTATTTT.

The chain carries TRBV20-1 and TRBJ2-7; TRBD2 agrees at 8 bases. Germline V gene lookup returns CDR1 DFQATT and CDR2 SNEGSKA (reference sequence). J was trimmed by 0 bases and V by 6 bases; bases with no gene match: 7. The CDR3 length is 14 residues. The CDR3 loop reads CSALRLANSYEQYF. CDR3 sequence (DNA): TGCAGTGCACTCCGACTAGCGAACTCCTACGAGCAGTACTTC.

The gene calls are TRBV29-1 and TRBJ2-5; the D is unclear. CDR1 SQVTM and CDR2 ANQGSEA come from the germline V gene. The CDR3 length is 14 residues. The germline V and J ends were trimmed by 0 bases and 4 bases, with 12 bases remaining between them. For the CDR3, the DNA is TGCAGCGTTGAAGATCCCCGGGTTCGAGAGACCCAGTACTTC. Translated, it gives CSVEDPRVRETQYF.

The rearrangement links TRBV5-8 to TRBJ2-7; 15 positions match TRBD2. V lost 5 bases and J lost 5; bases outside the gene matches: 8. Germline assignment: CDR1 SGHTS and CDR2 YDEGEE. This CDR3 spans 16 amino acids. The CDR3 loop is CASSAGTSGRNHEQYF. CDR3 nucleotides: TGTGCCAGCAGTGCTGGGACTAGCGGGAGGAACCACGAGCAGTACTTC. The variable domain in full, with the rest retrieved from reference TRBV5-8 and TRBJ2-7, is EAGVTQSPTHLIKTRGQQATLRCSPISGHTSVYWYQQALGLGLQFLLWYDEGEERNRGNFPPRFSGRQFPNYSSELNVNALELEDSALYLCASSAGTSGRNHEQYFGPGTRLTVT.

This clonotype appeared a single time. The rearrangement uses TRBV10-3 and TRBJ2-2, with TRBD1 matching 7 bases. Germline trimming cut 6 bases from V and 1 base from J; bases unmatched to any gene: 5. The CDR3 spans 15 residues. CDR1 is ENHRY, CDR2 SYGVKD, per germline. The CDR3 coding sequence is TGTGCCATCAGCTCGGACAGGTTGAACACCGGGGAGCTGTTTTTT. Translation gives CAISSDRLNTGELFF.

The V gene is TRBV20-1, the J gene TRBJ2-1, with D uncertain. This CDR3 is built from 13 residues. Germline lookup yields CDR1 DFQATT and CDR2 SNEGSKA (reference sequence). Trimming cost V 0 bases and J 7 bases, with 10 bases left between them. CDR3 DNA sequence: TGCAGTGCTAGAGATTCTACACCAAATGAGCAGTTCTTC. Its translation is CSARDSTPNEQFF.

The chain links TRBV20-1 to TRBJ2-3; unclear D gene. The V gene lost 6 bases and the J gene lost 4 bases, with 11 bases spanning the gap. The CDR3 has 12 residues. Germline loops: CDR1 DFQATT, CDR2 SNEGSKA (reference sequence). CDR3 sequence (DNA): TGCAGTGCCCCAAGAAGCGCAGATACGCAGTATTTT. This codes for CSAPRSADTQYF.

V gene TRBV12-3 or TRBV12-4 combines with J gene TRBJ1-1; D ambiguous. Between the trimmed V and J ends, which lost 3 bases and 10 bases, there was a span of 9 bases. The CDR3 has 11 residues. The CDR3 DNA sequence: TGTGCCAGCAGTTTTAGGTCTGGAGCTTTCTTT. This translates into CASSFRSGAFF.

V usage is TRBV7-3 and J usage is TRBJ2-1; a possible D gene is TRBD1 (6 bases). With 8 bases removed from V and 9 bases from J, the gap between germline ends came to 14 bases. The CDR3 contains 12 residues. The germline CDR1 and CDR2 sequences are SGHTA and FQGTGA. The CDR3 protein is CASGDFRGEQFF. The CDR3 DNA follows: TGTGCCAGCGGCGACTTCAGGGGTGAGCAGTTCTTC. The full variable domain, its missing parts supplied by reference TRBV7-3 and TRBJ2-1, is GAGVSQTPSNKVTEKGKYVELRCDPISGHTALYWYRQSLGQGPEFLIYFQGTGAADDSGLPNDRFFAVRPEGSVSTLKIQRTERGDSAVYLCASGDFRGEQFFGPGTRLTVL.

V is TRBV5-1 and J is TRBJ1-2, with 9 bases identical to TRBD1. Trimming removed 0 bases from V and 4 bases from J; junction bases left unmatched: 4. This CDR3 spans 15 amino acids. Germline CDR1 is SGHRS and CDR2 is YFSETQ. CDR3 region: CASSLGGQGTYGYTF. In DNA, the CDR3 is TGCGCCAGCAGCTTGGGCGGACAGGGGACCTATGGCTACACCTTC.